Sequencing of this TCR beta chain was carried out in a study of blood T cell repertoires in COVID-19. Assignments of participants to cohorts depended upon their own reported clinical history. Each exposed participant met a COVID-19 case in the 2 weeks preceding study entry. The data were produced by immunoSEQ multiplex PCR, yet TCRdb's version contains in-frame clones alone and is incomplete. The repertoire includes more than 200,000 clones, approximately 88% of them detected once, and roughly 3.7% sits in the top ten. The sample comprised PBMCs or T cells enriched from blood (not recorded which). The sequence came from a woman aged 30 to 39 who had been exposed to COVID-19.

CDR3 protein: CASNLGGTEAFF. Here the CDR3 DNA reads TGTGCCAGCAACCTAGGCGGGACTGAAGCTTTCTTT. J is TRBJ1-1 and V is TRBV28; D call uncertain. Germline lookup yields CDR1 MDHEN and CDR2 SYDVKM. V lost 7 bases, J lost 5 bases, and 11 bases lay in between. The CDR3 contains 12 residues.